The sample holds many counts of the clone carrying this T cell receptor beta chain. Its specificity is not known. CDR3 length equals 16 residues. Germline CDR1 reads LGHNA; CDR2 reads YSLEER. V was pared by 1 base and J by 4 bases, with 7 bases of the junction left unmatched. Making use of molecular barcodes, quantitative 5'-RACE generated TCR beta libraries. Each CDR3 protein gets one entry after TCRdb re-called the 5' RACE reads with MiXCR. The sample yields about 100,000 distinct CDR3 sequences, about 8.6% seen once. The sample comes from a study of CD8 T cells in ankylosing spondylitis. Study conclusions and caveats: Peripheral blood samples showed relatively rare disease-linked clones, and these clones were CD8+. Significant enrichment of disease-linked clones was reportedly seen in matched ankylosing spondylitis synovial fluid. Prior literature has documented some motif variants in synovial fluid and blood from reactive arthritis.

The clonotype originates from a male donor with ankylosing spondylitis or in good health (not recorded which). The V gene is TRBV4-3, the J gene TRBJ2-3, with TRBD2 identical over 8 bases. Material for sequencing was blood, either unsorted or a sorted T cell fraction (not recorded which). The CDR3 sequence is CASSQVQGLGSDTQYF. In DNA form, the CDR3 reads TGCGCCAGCAGCCAAGTTCAGGGACTAGGGTCAGATACGCAGTATTTT.